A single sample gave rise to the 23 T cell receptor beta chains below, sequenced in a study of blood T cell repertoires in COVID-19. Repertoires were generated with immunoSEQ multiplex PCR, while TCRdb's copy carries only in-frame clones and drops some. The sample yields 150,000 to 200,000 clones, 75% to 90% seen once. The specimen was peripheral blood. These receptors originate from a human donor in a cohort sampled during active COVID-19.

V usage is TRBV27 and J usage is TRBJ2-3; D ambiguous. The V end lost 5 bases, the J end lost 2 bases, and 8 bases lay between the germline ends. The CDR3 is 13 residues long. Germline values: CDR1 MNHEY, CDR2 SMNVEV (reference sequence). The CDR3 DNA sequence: TGTGCCAGCAGTCCTCTCCTCACAGATACGCAGTATTTT. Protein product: CASSPLLTDTQYF.

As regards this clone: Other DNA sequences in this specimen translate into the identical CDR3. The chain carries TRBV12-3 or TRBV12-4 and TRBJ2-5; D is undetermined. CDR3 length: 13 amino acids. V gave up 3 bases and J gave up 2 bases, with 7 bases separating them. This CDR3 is CASSFSGQETQYF. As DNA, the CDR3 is TGTGCCAGCAGTTTCTCCGGGCAAGAGACCCAGTACTTC.

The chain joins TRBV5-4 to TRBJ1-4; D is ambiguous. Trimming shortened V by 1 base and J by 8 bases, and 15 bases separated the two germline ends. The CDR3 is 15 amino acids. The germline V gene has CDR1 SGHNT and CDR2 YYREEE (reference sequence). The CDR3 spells CASSLQPTNREKLFF. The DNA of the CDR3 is TGTGCCAGCAGCTTGCAACCCACTAACCGGGAAAAACTGTTTTTT.

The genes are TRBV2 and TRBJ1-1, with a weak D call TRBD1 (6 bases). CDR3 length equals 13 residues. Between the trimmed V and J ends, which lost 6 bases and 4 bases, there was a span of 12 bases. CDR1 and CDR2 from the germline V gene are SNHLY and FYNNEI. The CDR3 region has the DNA TGTGCCAGCAGCGTTTACAGGGCCACTGAAGCTTTCTTT. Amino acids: CASSVYRATEAFF.

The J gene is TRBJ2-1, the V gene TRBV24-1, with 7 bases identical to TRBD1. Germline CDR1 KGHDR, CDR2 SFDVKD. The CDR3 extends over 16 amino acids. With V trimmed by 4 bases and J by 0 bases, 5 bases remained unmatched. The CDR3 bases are TGTGCCACCAGTGAGCCGACAGGGAGCTCCTACAATGAGCAGTTCTTC. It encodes CATSEPTGSSYNEQFF.

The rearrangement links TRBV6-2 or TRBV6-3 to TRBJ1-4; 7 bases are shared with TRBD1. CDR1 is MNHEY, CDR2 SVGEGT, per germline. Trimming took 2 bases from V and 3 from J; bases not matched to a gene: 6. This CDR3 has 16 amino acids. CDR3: CASSYPDRVANEKLFF. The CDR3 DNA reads TGTGCCAGCAGTTACCCCGACAGGGTTGCTAATGAAAAACTGTTTTTT.

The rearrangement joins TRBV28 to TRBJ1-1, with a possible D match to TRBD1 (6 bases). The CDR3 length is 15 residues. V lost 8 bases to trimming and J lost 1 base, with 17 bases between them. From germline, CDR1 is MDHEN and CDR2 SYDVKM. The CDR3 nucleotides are TGTGCCAGCTTATCTCCGGGACAATCGAACACTGAAGCTTTCTTT. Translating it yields CASLSPGQSNTEAFF.

In nucleotides, the CDR3 is TGTGCCTGGAGTGTACCTGGGCCAGAGACCCAGTACTTC. Translating gives CAWSVPGPETQYF. The chain has TRBV30 and TRBJ2-5; D is uncertain. Trimming took off 0 bases at V and 4 bases at J, with 9 bases between the two ends. Germline CDR1 reads GTSNPN; CDR2 reads SVGIG (reference sequence). The CDR3 contains 13 residues.

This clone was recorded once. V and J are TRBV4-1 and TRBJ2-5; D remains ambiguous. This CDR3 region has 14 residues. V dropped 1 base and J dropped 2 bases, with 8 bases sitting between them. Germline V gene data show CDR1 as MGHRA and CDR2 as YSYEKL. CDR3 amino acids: CASSQVARQETQYF. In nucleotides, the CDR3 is TGCGCCAGCAGCCAAGTTGCTCGGCAAGAGACCCAGTACTTC.

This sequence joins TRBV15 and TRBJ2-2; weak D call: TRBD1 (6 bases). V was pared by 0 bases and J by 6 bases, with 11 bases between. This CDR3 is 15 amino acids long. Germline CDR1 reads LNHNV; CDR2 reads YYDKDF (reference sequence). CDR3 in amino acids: CATSREDREAGELFF. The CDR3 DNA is TGTGCCACCAGCAGAGAGGACAGAGAGGCCGGGGAGCTGTTTTTT.

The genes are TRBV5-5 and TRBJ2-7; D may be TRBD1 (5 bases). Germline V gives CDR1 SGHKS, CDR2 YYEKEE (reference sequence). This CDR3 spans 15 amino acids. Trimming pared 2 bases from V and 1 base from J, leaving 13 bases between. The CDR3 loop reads CASSLVVSGSYEQYF. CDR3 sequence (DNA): TGTGCCAGCAGCTTAGTTGTCTCAGGGTCCTACGAGCAGTACTTC.

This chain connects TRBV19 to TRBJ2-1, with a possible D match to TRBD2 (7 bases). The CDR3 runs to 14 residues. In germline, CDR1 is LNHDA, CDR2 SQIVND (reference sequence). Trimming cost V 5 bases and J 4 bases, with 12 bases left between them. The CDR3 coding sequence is TGTGCCAGTAGTTCAGGGGAGGGGTACAATGAGCAGTTCTTC. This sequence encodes CASSSGEGYNEQFF.

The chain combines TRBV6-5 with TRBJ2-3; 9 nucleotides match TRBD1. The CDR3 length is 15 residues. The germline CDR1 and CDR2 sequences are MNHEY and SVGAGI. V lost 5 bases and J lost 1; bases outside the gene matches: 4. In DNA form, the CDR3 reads TGTGCCAGCAGTCCCCGGGACAGGGGCACAGATACGCAGTATTTT. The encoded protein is CASSPRDRGTDTQYF.

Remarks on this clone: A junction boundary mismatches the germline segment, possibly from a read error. The CDR3 bases are TGTGCTAGCAGCTTAGCGGGGAGCGGGAGGGTTTACTTC. Translated: CASSLAGSGRVYF. This chain links TRBV7-7 with TRBJ2-7; 10 bases are a match to TRBD2. This CDR3 has 13 amino acids. The germline V gene encodes CDR1 SSHAT and CDR2 FNYEAQ (reference sequence).

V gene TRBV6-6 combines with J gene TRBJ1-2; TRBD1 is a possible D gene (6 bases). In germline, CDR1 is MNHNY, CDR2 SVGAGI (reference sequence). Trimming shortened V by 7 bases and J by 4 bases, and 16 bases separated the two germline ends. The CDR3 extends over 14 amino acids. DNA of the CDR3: TGTGCCAGCACAAAGGGGGGGGCTGCCTATGGCTACACCTTC. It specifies CASTKGGAAYGYTF.

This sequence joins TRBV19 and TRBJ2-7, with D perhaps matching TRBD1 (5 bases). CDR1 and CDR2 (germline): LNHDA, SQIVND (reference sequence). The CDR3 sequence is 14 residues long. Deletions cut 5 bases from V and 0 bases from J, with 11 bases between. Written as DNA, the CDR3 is TGTGCCAGTAGTTCTCGGACAACCTCCTACGAGCAGTACTTC. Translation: CASSSRTTSYEQYF.

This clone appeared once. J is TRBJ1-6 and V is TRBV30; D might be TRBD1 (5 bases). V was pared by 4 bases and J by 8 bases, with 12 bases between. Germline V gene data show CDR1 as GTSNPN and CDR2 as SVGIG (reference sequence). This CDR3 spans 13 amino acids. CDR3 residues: CAWNWGGDSPLHF. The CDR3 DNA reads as TGTGCCTGGAACTGGGGGGGGGATTCACCCCTCCACTTT.

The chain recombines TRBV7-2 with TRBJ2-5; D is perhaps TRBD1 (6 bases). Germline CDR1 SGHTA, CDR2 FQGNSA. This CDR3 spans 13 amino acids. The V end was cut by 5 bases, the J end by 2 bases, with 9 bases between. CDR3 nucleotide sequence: TGTGCCAGCAGCACAGGGTGGCAAGAGACCCAGTACTTC. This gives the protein CASSTGWQETQYF.

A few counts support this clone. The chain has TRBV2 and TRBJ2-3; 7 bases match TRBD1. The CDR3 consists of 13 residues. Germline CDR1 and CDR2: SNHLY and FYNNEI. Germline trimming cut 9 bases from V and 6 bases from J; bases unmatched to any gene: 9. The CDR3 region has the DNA TGTGCCAGTAAACAGGGGTTCGGGGATACGCAGTATTTT. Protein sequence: CASKQGFGDTQYF.

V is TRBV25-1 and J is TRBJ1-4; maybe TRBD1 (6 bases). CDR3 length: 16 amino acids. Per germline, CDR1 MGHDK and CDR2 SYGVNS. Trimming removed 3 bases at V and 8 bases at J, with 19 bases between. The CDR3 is CASSEWGRTAGEKLFF. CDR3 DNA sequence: TGTGCCAGCAGTGAGTGGGGTCGGACAGCTGGCGAAAAACTGTTTTTT.

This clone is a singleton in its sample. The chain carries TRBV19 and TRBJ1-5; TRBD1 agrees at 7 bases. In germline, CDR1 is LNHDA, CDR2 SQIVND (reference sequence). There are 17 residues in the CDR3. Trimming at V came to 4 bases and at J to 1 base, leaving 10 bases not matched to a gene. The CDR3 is CASSTRQGGGSNQPQHF. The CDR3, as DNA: TGTGCCAGTAGTACCAGACAGGGTGGGGGAAGCAATCAGCCCCAGCATTTT.

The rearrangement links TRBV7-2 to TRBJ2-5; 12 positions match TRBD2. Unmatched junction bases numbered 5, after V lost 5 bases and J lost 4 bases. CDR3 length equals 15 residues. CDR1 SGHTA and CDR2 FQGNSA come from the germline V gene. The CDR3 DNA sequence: TGTGCCAGCAGCCCATGGGGACTAGCGGGAGAGACCCAGTACTTC. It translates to CASSPWGLAGETQYF.

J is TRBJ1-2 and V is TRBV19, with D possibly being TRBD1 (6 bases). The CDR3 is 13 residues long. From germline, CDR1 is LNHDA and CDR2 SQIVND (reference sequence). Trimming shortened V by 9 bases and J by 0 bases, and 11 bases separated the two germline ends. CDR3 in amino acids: CASTRQANYGYTF. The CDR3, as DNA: TGTGCCAGCACCCGACAGGCTAACTATGGCTACACCTTC.